Listed below are T cell receptor beta chains from one sample, sequenced in a study of T cells after yellow fever vaccination. TCRdb re-called the 5' RACE reads through MiXCR, storing one row per CDR3 protein. The sample comprises under 550,000 distinct CDR3 sequences, roughly 22% of which are singletons, and about 15% rests with the top ten. The sample here was PBMCs, taken more than 20 days after the first yellow fever vaccination. The receptor source for this set is a man aged 18 to 29 who received the YFV17D yellow fever vaccine. CDR3s include the opening cysteine and the closing phenylalanine or tryptophan. D genes are given only for firm matches. Some rows mark clone size as missing; the rest say once, few, many or name a class of expanded clone.

>-|TRBV5-1|16|-|TRBJ2-7
CASSLSRGLPSYEQYF
TGCGCCAGCAGCTTATCACGGGGCCTACCTTCCTACGAGCAGTACTTC
>-|TRBV7-2|14|-|TRBJ2-7
CASSSVVGGYEQYF
TGTGCCAGCAGCTCTGTGGTGGGGGGTTACGAGCAGTACTTC
>-|TRBV20-1|18|-|TRBJ2-2
CSARDPNLTRPEAGELFF
TGCAGTGCTAGAGACCCCAACCTAACTAGACCCGAAGCCGGGGAGCTGTTTTTT
>-|TRBV19|13|few|TRBJ1-5
CATQDSGNQPQHF
TGTGCCACTCAGGACAGTGGCAATCAGCCCCAGCATTTT
>-|TRBV9|15|few|TRBJ1-4
CASSAHTATNEKLFF
TGTGCCAGCAGCGCGCACACAGCAACTAATGAAAAACTGTTTTTT
>TRBD1|TRBV24-1|14|-|TRBJ2-1
CATRGDRGRNEQFF
TGTGCCACCAGGGGGGACAGGGGGCGGAATGAGCAGTTCTTC
>-|TRBV5-1|13|few|TRBJ2-2
CASSSDPTGELFF
TGCGCCAGCAGCTCCGATCCGACCGGGGAGCTGTTTTTT
>-|TRBV10-3|13|few|TRBJ1-1
CAISESWDTEAFF
TGTGCCATCAGTGAGTCGTGGGATACTGAAGCTTTCTTT
>-|TRBV6-1|17|-|TRBJ2-4
CASSGAVRGLAKNIQYF
TGTGCCAGCAGTGGCGCTGTCCGGGGCCTAGCCAAAAACATTCAGTACTTC
>TRBD1|TRBV6-2/TRBV6-3|14|-|TRBJ2-2
CASRGQGDTGELFF
TGTGCCAGCAGGGGACAGGGGGACACCGGGGAGCTGTTTTTT
>TRBD1|TRBV12-3/TRBV12-4|12|few|TRBJ1-3
CASLGQGDTIYF
TGTGCCAGCCTCGGACAGGGAGACACCATATATTTT
>-|TRBV11-2|11|-|TRBJ1-3
CASSFKNTIYF
TGTGCCAGCAGCTTCAAGAACACCATATATTTT
>TRBD2|TRBV9|16|few|TRBJ2-1
CASSPEERGGSNEQFF
TGTGCCAGCAGCCCTGAGGAGCGGGGGGGCAGCAATGAGCAGTTCTTC
>-|TRBV20-1|16|few|TRBJ1-6
CSAPRTERPYNSPLHF
TGCAGTGCTCCCCGGACCGAAAGGCCCTATAATTCACCCCTCCACTTT
>-|TRBV12-3/TRBV12-4|13|-|TRBJ1-5
CASAGQLNQPQHF
TGTGCCAGCGCGGGGCAGCTCAATCAGCCCCAGCATTTT
>TRBD2|TRBV6-2/TRBV6-3|15|few|TRBJ2-3
CASSYRASGGRVPYF
TGTGCCAGCAGTTACAGGGCTAGCGGGGGCCGCGTCCCGTATTTT
>TRBD1|TRBV6-2/TRBV6-3|15|-|TRBJ1-5
CASSPGTGSYEAQHF
TGTGCCAGCAGTCCCGGGACAGGGTCATATGAGGCCCAGCATTTT
>TRBD1|TRBV18|14|-|TRBJ1-2
CASSPRTGVDGYTF
TGTGCCAGCTCACCACGAACAGGGGTCGATGGCTACACCTTC
>TRBD1|TRBV20-1|16|few|TRBJ2-7
CSARRTVTGDDYEQYF
TGCAGTGCTAGACGAACCGTGACAGGGGACGACTACGAGCAGTACTTC
>TRBD2|TRBV11-2|16|-|TRBJ2-1
CASSPWTSGGHNEQFF
TGTGCCAGCAGCCCATGGACTAGCGGGGGTCACAATGAGCAGTTCTTC
>TRBD1|TRBV4-1|13|few|TRBJ1-1
CASSQVGTGEAFF
TGCGCCAGCAGCCAAGTGGGGACAGGTGAAGCTTTCTTT
>-|TRBV9|17|-|TRBJ2-6
CASSVRPRTFGANVLTF
TGTGCCAGCAGCGTACGCCCGAGAACCTTTGGGGCCAACGTCCTGACTTTC
>-|TRBV10-3|15|-|TRBJ2-4
CAIRGEGLAKNIQYF
TGTGCCATCAGGGGCGAGGGGCTGGCCAAAAACATTCAGTACTTC
>-|TRBV15|15|few|TRBJ1-3
CATSRVGSSGNTIYF
TGTGCCACCAGCAGAGTTGGTAGCTCTGGAAACACCATATATTTT
>-|TRBV29-1|14|few|TRBJ1-1
CSVVTGGTNTEAFF
TGCAGCGTTGTGACCGGAGGGACGAACACTGAAGCTTTCTTT
>-|TRBV7-9|12|-|TRBJ1-2
CASDRAFGGYTF
TGTGCCTCGGACCGGGCCTTCGGTGGCTACACCTTC
>-|TRBV9|14|many|TRBJ2-1
CASSVSTNGNEQFF
TGTGCCAGCAGCGTTTCAACCAATGGGAATGAGCAGTTCTTC
>TRBD2|TRBV19|16|-|TRBJ2-2
CATPRWSGGNTGELFF
TGTGCCACCCCACGGTGGTCGGGGGGGAACACCGGGGAGCTGTTTTTT
>TRBD1|TRBV27|15|few|TRBJ2-2
CASIGGTGATGELFF
TGTGCCAGCATTGGAGGGACAGGGGCAACCGGGGAGCTGTTTTTT
>TRBD2|TRBV11-2|15|-|TRBJ2-7
CASSRSSGDSYEQYF
TGTGCCAGCAGCCGGTCTAGCGGGGACTCCTACGAGCAGTACTTC
>-|TRBV12-3/TRBV12-4|15|-|TRBJ2-1
CASCKLNLIYNEQFF
TGTGCCAGCTGCAAGCTCAATCTTATTTACAATGAGCAGTTCTTC
>TRBD2|TRBV9|17|-|TRBJ2-3
CASSGLSGAATTDTQYF
TGTGCCAGCAGCGGCCTTAGCGGGGCAGCCACCACAGATACGCAGTATTTT
>-|TRBV29-1|12|-|TRBJ2-1
CSVVPDYNEQFF
TGCAGCGTTGTACCCGACTACAATGAGCAGTTCTTC
>TRBD2|TRBV20-1|15|once|TRBJ2-5
CSATLAGRLQETQYF
TGCAGTGCTACCTTAGCGGGGAGACTCCAAGAGACCCAGTACTTC
>-|TRBV29-1|11|-|TRBJ1-1
CSVLRDTEAFF
TGCAGCGTTCTCAGGGACACTGAAGCTTTCTTT
>-|TRBV20-1|13|-|TRBJ2-4
CSAPRVAKNIQYF
TGCAGTGCTCCCCGGGTGGCCAAAAACATTCAGTACTTC
>-|TRBV12-3/TRBV12-4|15|-|TRBJ2-1
CASTPSRFFYNEQFF
TGTGCCAGCACTCCAAGTCGGTTCTTCTACAATGAGCAGTTCTTC
>-|TRBV19|13|few|TRBJ1-5
CASSIGWYQPQHF
TGTGCCAGTAGTATCGGCTGGTATCAGCCCCAGCATTTT
>TRBD2|TRBV4-3|19|few|TRBJ2-3
CASSQDPSGGASWSDTQYF
TGCGCCAGCAGCCAAGATCCTAGCGGGGGGGCCAGTTGGTCAGATACGCAGTATTTT
>TRBD2|TRBV7-2|15|few|TRBJ2-7
CASSLRGLAAAEQYF
TGTGCCAGCAGCCTGAGGGGACTAGCAGCGGCCGAGCAGTACTTC
>TRBD1|TRBV5-4|15|few|TRBJ2-1
CASSSGQGKVNEQFF
TGTGCCAGCAGCTCGGGACAGGGGAAGGTCAATGAGCAGTTCTTC
>-|TRBV29-1|12|-|TRBJ2-7
CSVEDLRYEQYF
TGCAGCGTTGAAGATCTCCGCTACGAGCAGTACTTC
>TRBD2|TRBV7-2|17|-|TRBJ2-3
CASSSKTTSGGTDTQYF
TGTGCCAGCAGCTCGAAGACGACTAGCGGGGGCACAGATACGCAGTATTTT
>-|TRBV6-5|15|-|TRBJ2-2
CASSYSIKGTGELFF
TGTGCCAGCAGTTACTCGATCAAGGGGACCGGGGAGCTGTTTTTT
>-|TRBV30|13|-|TRBJ2-7
CAWSRGSSYEQYF
TGTGCCTGGAGTCGGGGCAGCTCCTACGAGCAGTACTTC